The 9 T cell receptor beta chains given below trace back to one sample, sequenced in a study of T-cell memory formation after mild COVID-19. TCRdb re-derived calls from the 5' RACE reads in MiXCR, one entry per CDR3 protein. The table lists over 500,000 distinct CDR3 sequences, about 18% of them singletons. The sequenced sample consisted of PBMCs or a T cell subset sorted from them (not recorded which). The receptor set was obtained from an adult woman who had mild COVID-19 (a few samples of this study predate the infection). Cell type and time point are not known.

The V and J genes are TRBV4-2 and TRBJ2-1, with 10 bases that match TRBD2. The V gene's germline CDR1 is LGHNA and CDR2 YNFKEQ. J was trimmed by 6 bases and V by 3 bases; bases with no gene match: 8. The CDR3 covers 16 residues. CDR3 region: CASSQGGTSVTNEQFF. In DNA form, the CDR3 reads TGTGCCAGCAGCCAGGGCGGGACTAGCGTGACCAATGAGCAGTTCTTC.

Here the CDR3 DNA reads TGTGCCAGCAACCCCGTGGCCCGATTTGAGAGCGGGGAGCTGTTTTTT. Translation gives CASNPVARFESGELFF. The rearrangement links TRBV6-2 or TRBV6-3 to TRBJ2-2, with D hard to call. Between the trimmed V and J ends, which lost 7 bases and 7 bases, there was a span of 22 bases. Germline lookup yields CDR1 MNHEY and CDR2 SVGEGT. This CDR3 has 16 residues.

Remarks on this clonotype: Being one base from a much bigger clone, this may be a read error. V gene TRBV5-4 combines with J gene TRBJ2-7; 10 positions agree with TRBD1. J was trimmed by 6 bases and V by 5 bases; bases with no gene match: 14. Per germline, CDR1 SGHNT and CDR2 YYREEE (reference sequence). The CDR3 consists of 16 residues. CDR3 region: CASSNQLTGGESEQYF. DNA for the CDR3: TGTGCCAGCAGTAACCAACTGACAGGGGGCGAGAGCGAGCAGTACTTC. Variable domain in full (rest from reference TRBV5-4 and TRBJ2-7): ETGVTQSPTHLIKTRGQQVTLRCSSQSGHNTVSWYQQALGQGPQFIFQYYREEENGRGNFPPRFSGLQFPNYSSELNVNALELDDSALYLCASSNQLTGGESEQYFGPGTRLTVT.

Many counts were recorded for this clonotype. The chain has TRBV7-8 and TRBJ1-2, with no clear D. Germline lookup yields CDR1 SGHVS and CDR2 FQNEAQ. The V gene lost 1 base and the J gene lost 0 bases, with 18 bases spanning the gap. The CDR3 contains 18 residues. In DNA form, the CDR3 reads TGTGCCAGCAGCTTAGATCTTTTGCGGGCCCACTCTAACTATGGCTACACCTTC. Encoded protein: CASSLDLLRAHSNYGYTF.

A note on this clonotype: The CDR3 end shows no conserved phenylalanine or tryptophan, and so a read error is likely. This sequence joins TRBV24-1 and TRBJ2-3; possibly TRBD1 for D (5 bases). The V and J ends lost 0 bases and 0 bases respectively, with 9 bases between them. Germline values: CDR1 KGHDR, CDR2 SFDVKD. The CDR3 spans 16 residues. The CDR3 DNA sequence: TGTGCCACCAGTGATTTGGACAGTTCTAGCACAGATACGCAGTATATT. This gives the protein CATSDLDSSSTDTQYI.

This clonotype was seen more than once but under ten times. This chain uses TRBV7-3 with TRBJ2-2; the D is unclear. CDR1 SGHTA and CDR2 FQGTGA come from the germline V gene. This CDR3 comprises 13 residues. The V end lost 5 bases, the J end lost 6 bases, and 10 bases lay between the germline ends. As DNA, the CDR3 is TGTGCCAGCAGCCCGCAGGTTTCCGGGGAGCTGTTTTTT. It specifies CASSPQVSGELFF.

This clonotype has only a few counts. V gene TRBV7-9 combines with J gene TRBJ2-1, with 7 bases matching TRBD2. Germline CDR1 and CDR2: SEHNR and FQNEAQ (reference sequence). V was pared by 4 bases and J by 6 bases, with 12 bases of the junction left unmatched. The CDR3 loop spans 16 amino acids. The CDR3: CASSYQRDLTFNEQFF. DNA of the CDR3: TGTGCCAGCAGCTACCAGCGGGACTTGACCTTCAATGAGCAGTTCTTC.

The genes are TRBV7-9 and TRBJ2-1, with D uncertain. In germline, CDR1 is SEHNR, CDR2 FQNEAQ (reference sequence). The CDR3 contains 17 residues. Trimming shortened V by 4 bases and J by 1 base, and 17 bases separated the two germline ends. CDR3 sequence (DNA): TGTGCCAGCAGCTCCGGTTCAGCGACGGTGTCCTACAATGAGCAGTTCTTC. Its translation: CASSSGSATVSYNEQFF.

The rearrangement joins TRBV12-3 or TRBV12-4 to TRBJ1-5; 8 nucleotides align to TRBD1. Trimming at V came to 1 base and at J to 6 bases, leaving 5 bases not matched to a gene. This CDR3 has 15 amino acids. CDR3 residues: CASSLGQGNAQPQHF. The DNA for the CDR3 is TGTGCCAGCAGTTTAGGACAGGGGAATGCTCAGCCCCAGCATTTT.